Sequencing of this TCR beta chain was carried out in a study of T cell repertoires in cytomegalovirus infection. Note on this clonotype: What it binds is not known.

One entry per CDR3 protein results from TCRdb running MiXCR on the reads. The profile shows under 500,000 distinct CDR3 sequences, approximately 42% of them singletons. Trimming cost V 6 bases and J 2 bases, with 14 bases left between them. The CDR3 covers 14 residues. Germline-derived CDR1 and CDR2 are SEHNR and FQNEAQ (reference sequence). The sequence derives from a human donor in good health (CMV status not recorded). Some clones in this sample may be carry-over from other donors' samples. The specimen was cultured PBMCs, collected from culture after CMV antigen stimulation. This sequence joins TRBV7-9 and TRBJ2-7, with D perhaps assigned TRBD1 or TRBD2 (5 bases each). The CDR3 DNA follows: TGTGCCAGCAGTATCGTCCCGGGACCCTACGAGCAGTACTTC. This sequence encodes CASSIVPGPYEQYF. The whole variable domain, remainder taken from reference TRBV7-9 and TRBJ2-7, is DTGVSQNPRHKITKRGQNVTFRCDPISEHNRLYWYRQTLGQGPEFLTYFQNEAQLEKSRLLSDRFSAERPKGSFSTLEIQRTEQGDSAMYLCASSIVPGPYEQYFGPGTRLTVT.